Below are 18 T cell receptor beta chains sequenced from a single sample in a study of PD-L1 blockade in urothelial cancer. The time point here: pretreatment peripheral blood. This table comes from immunoSEQ multiplex PCR, and its TCRdb copy is limited to in-frame clones, with some not included. The table shows tens of thousands of clones, with about 75% occurring only once. The sequencing here drew on PBMCs, taken around atezolizumab (anti-PD-L1) treatment. These receptors were obtained from a man in his 70s with urothelial cancer.

V usage is TRBV5-1 and J usage is TRBJ2-5, with TRBD1 identical over 9 bases. V dropped 4 bases and J dropped 5; count of bases not matched to a gene: 6. The CDR3 runs to 14 residues. Germline values: CDR1 SGHRS, CDR2 YFSETQ. The CDR3 loop reads CASSGQGLVETQYF. The CDR3 nucleotides read TGCGCCAGCAGCGGACAGGGGCTCGTGGAGACCCAGTACTTC. The full variable domain, rest sourced from reference TRBV5-1 and TRBJ2-5, is KAGVTQTPRYLIKTRGQQVTLSCSPISGHRSVSWYQQTPGQGLQFLFEYFSETQRNKGNFPGRFSGRQFSNSRSEMNVSTLELGDSALYLCASSGQGLVETQYFGPGTRLLVL.

The V call is TRBV30, the J call TRBJ2-1; D gene unclear. The V and J ends lost 5 bases and 7 bases respectively, with 18 bases between them. Per the germline V gene, CDR1 is GTSNPN and CDR2 is SVGIG (reference sequence). The CDR3 sequence is 14 residues long. The CDR3, as DNA: TGTGCCTGGGGTAGTACGCCCCCTATTAATGAGCAGTTCTTC. Its translation: CAWGSTPPINEQFF. Full variable domain (rest looked up from reference TRBV30 and TRBJ2-1): SQTIHQWPATLVQPVGSPLSLECTVEGTSNPNLYWYRQAAGRGLQLLFYSVGIGQISSEVPQNLSASRPQDRQFILSSKKLLLSDSGFYLCAWGSTPPINEQFFGPGTRLTVL.

The chain recombines TRBV7-8 with TRBJ2-1; 9 bases are shared with TRBD2. Trimming at V came to 7 bases and at J to 7 bases, leaving 14 bases not matched to a gene. Germline CDR1 and CDR2: SGHVS and FQNEAQ. The CDR3 consists of 16 residues. CDR3 protein: CASTGLREGRTNEQFF. CDR3 bases: TGTGCCAGCACAGGGTTGCGGGAGGGCCGGACGAATGAGCAGTTCTTC.

This clone has a single count. This chain uses TRBV5-5 with TRBJ1-4; D unclear. V was pared by 4 bases and J by 8 bases, with 12 bases between. The CDR3 is 13 residues long. The V gene's germline CDR1 is SGHKS and CDR2 YYEKEE (reference sequence). CDR3 loop: CASSPTRGEKLFF. The CDR3 nucleotides are TGTGCCAGCAGCCCTACCAGAGGAGAAAAACTGTTTTTT.

The chain joins TRBV7-2 to TRBJ2-7; D is perhaps TRBD2 (5 bases). V was trimmed by 5 bases and J by 3 bases, leaving 8 bases between them. The CDR3 runs to 12 residues. Germline loops: CDR1 SGHTA, CDR2 FQGNSA. The chain's CDR3 is CASSPGDYEQYF. DNA for the CDR3: TGTGCCAGCAGCCCCGGGGACTACGAGCAGTACTTC. The full variable domain, its missing parts supplied by reference TRBV7-2 and TRBJ2-7, is GAGVSQSPSNKVTEKGKDVELRCDPISGHTALYWYRQSLGQGLEFLIYFQGNSAPDKSGLPSDRFSAERTGGSVSTLTIQRTQQEDSAVYLCASSPGDYEQYFGPGTRLTVT.

The rearrangement uses TRBV5-6 and TRBJ2-5, with a possible D match to TRBD1 (6 bases). This CDR3 region has 17 residues. V dropped 0 bases and J dropped 5 bases, with 20 bases sitting between them. Germline lookup yields CDR1 SGHDT and CDR2 YYEEEE. The CDR3 spells CASSLEGGGRVGETQYF. As DNA, the CDR3 is TGTGCCAGCAGCTTGGAAGGTGGGGGCAGGGTCGGGGAGACCCAGTACTTC.

CDR3 sequence: CASSLGGASGSSYNEQFF. The CDR3, as DNA: TGTGCCAGCAGCTTGGGAGGGGCTAGCGGCAGCTCCTACAATGAGCAGTTCTTC. V is TRBV5-5 and J is TRBJ2-1, with 7 bases matching TRBD2. Unmatched junction bases numbered 9, after V lost 0 bases and J lost 0 bases. The CDR3 is made up of 18 amino acids. Germline CDR1 and CDR2: SGHKS and YYEKEE (reference sequence).

The chain combines TRBV4-1 with TRBJ1-3, with D perhaps TRBD1 (6 bases). Germline CDR1 MGHRA, CDR2 YSYEKL. The germline V and J ends were trimmed by 4 bases and 7 bases, with 23 bases remaining between them. The CDR3 contains 17 residues. The CDR3 sequence: CASSRRTSQGFANTIYF. The CDR3 nucleotides read TGCGCCAGCAGCCGAAGAACCTCACAGGGTTTCGCCAACACCATATATTTT.

In its sample, this clone was seen a few times. The chain combines TRBV5-1 with TRBJ1-2, with TRBD1 matching 7 bases. Germline-derived CDR1 and CDR2 are SGHRS and YFSETQ. The V segment lost 0 bases and the J segment 9 bases; nucleotides outside the gene matches: 5. There are 13 residues in the CDR3. The CDR3 nucleotides read TGCGCCAGCAGCTTGGACGTAGGGGGCAGCTACACCTTC. Encoded protein: CASSLDVGGSYTF. The full variable domain, rest sourced from reference TRBV5-1 and TRBJ1-2, is KAGVTQTPRYLIKTRGQQVTLSCSPISGHRSVSWYQQTPGQGLQFLFEYFSETQRNKGNFPGRFSGRQFSNSRSEMNVSTLELGDSALYLCASSLDVGGSYTFGSGTRLTVV.

The J gene is TRBJ1-4, the V gene TRBV15; D not certain. V lost 6 bases, J lost 7 bases, and 9 bases lay in between. Germline assignment: CDR1 LNHNV and CDR2 YYDKDF (reference sequence). The CDR3 loop spans 12 amino acids. The CDR3 here is CATSGRAEKLFF. CDR3 coding DNA: TGTGCCACCAGTGGGCGGGCTGAAAAACTGTTTTTT.

This rearrangement joins TRBV5-5 to TRBJ2-7; possible D gene TRBD2, 5 bases. The CDR3 extends over 16 amino acids. Germline V gives CDR1 SGHKS, CDR2 YYEKEE (reference sequence). The V gene lost 0 bases and the J gene lost 7 bases, with 20 bases spanning the gap. CDR3 sequence (DNA): TGTGCCAGCAGCTTGGTATCGGACTTAGGGATTGGAGAGCAGTACTTC. Protein sequence: CASSLVSDLGIGEQYF.

This clone has ten or more counts. The chain's CDR3 is CASRDQDRGRGYTF. CDR3 in DNA: TGTGCCAGTAGGGACCAGGACAGGGGCAGGGGCTACACCTTC. The chain uses TRBV19 and TRBJ1-2; 9 nucleotides line up with TRBD1. Germline V gene sequence: CDR1 LNHDA, CDR2 SQIVND (reference sequence). This CDR3 spans 14 amino acids. The V and J ends lost 6 bases and 8 bases, in that order; junction bases with no gene match: 10.

This clone has a count of ten or more. This rearrangement joins TRBV6-5 to TRBJ2-7; TRBD1 agrees at 7 bases. The V segment lost 6 bases and the J segment 2 bases; nucleotides outside the gene matches: 7. CDR1 and CDR2 (germline): MNHEY, SVGAGI. This CDR3 has 14 amino acids. The CDR3 is CASRLTGNTYEQYF. The CDR3 bases are TGTGCCAGCAGGCTGACAGGGAATACCTACGAGCAGTACTTC.

This clone showed up just once. The chain recombines TRBV7-3 with TRBJ1-1; TRBD1 might be the D (6 bases). The CDR3 length is 15 residues. The V end was cut by 2 bases, the J end by 0 bases, with 10 bases between. From germline, CDR1 is SGHTA and CDR2 FQGTGA. The chain's CDR3 is CASSLGRGMNTEAFF. CDR3 nucleotide sequence: TGTGCCAGCAGCTTAGGGAGGGGGATGAACACTGAAGCTTTCTTT.

The genes are TRBV27 and TRBJ2-7; D possibly corresponds to TRBD1 (6 bases). Between the trimmed V and J ends, which lost 3 bases and 6 bases, there was a span of 9 bases. The germline CDR1 and CDR2 sequences are MNHEY and SMNVEV (reference sequence). The CDR3 runs to 12 residues. CDR3 loop: CASSFTGFEQYF. The CDR3 DNA reads as TGTGCCAGCAGTTTCACAGGGTTCGAGCAGTACTTC.

The CDR3 protein is CASGASGGGYGYTF. For the CDR3, the DNA is TGTGCTAGTGGTGCCTCGGGGGGAGGCTATGGCTACACCTTC. The gene calls are TRBV12-5 and TRBJ1-2, with TRBD1 as a possible D gene (5 bases). The CDR3 runs 14 residues. With 5 bases removed from V and 4 bases from J, the gap between germline ends came to 14 bases. Per germline, CDR1 LGHNT and CDR2 FRNRAP. Based on the CDR3 plus reference TRBV12-5 and TRBJ1-2, the full variable domain is DARVTQTPRHKVTEMGQEVTMRCQPILGHNTVFWYRQTMMQGLELLAYFRNRAPLDDSGMPKDRFSAEMPDATLATLKIQPSEPRDSAVYFCASGASGGGYGYTFGSGTRLTVV.

The rearrangement uses TRBV6-5 and TRBJ2-1; 7 nucleotides agree with TRBD1. Germline loops: CDR1 MNHEY, CDR2 SVGAGI. J gave up 4 bases and V 5 bases, and 5 bases lay outside the gene matches. This CDR3 is built from 14 residues. Here the CDR3 DNA reads TGTGCCAGCAGTCCGGGACAGAGATACAATGAGCAGTTCTTC. Residues: CASSPGQRYNEQFF.

This clone turned up a few times. V gene TRBV7-2 combines with J gene TRBJ1-2; 10 bases fit TRBD1. The CDR3 is made up of 14 amino acids. The V and J ends lost 4 bases and 5 bases, in that order; junction bases with no gene match: 4. Germline loops: CDR1 SGHTA, CDR2 FQGNSA. The chain's CDR3 is CASSSTGGRYGYTF. The CDR3 nucleotides read TGTGCCAGCAGCTCGACAGGGGGCAGGTATGGCTACACCTTC.